This T cell receptor (beta chain) was sequenced in a study of shared clonotypes between healthy human individuals (dated by TCRdb to the early 2020s). General notes on the study: A couple of women and three men aged 18 to 49 years were included in the cohort. Per donor, three plates each were used for CD4 naive and CD4 memory, two for CD8 naive, and one for CD8 memory. The study deeply sequenced blood TCR repertoires of about 5 healthy adults to estimate repertoire size and the extent of clonotype sharing between individuals. To increase sequencing depth and limit assay-specific biases, TCR repertoire library preparation and sequencing were carried out by different laboratories using diverse techniques. Per donor, leukapheresis produced somewhere between about 0.9 and 9 billion PBMCs.

CD8 naive samples consisted of CD45RO-negative cells that were positively selected for CCR7, yielding a CD45RA+CCR7+ population without TemRA cells. The donors were healthy, HIV-negative adults who had no recently reported acute infections or vaccinations. Only Caucasian adults living in Nashville, Tennessee, USA were represented among the donors. After blood collection by leukapheresis, PBMCs were isolated using Ficoll-Histopaque density gradient centrifugation and then cryopreserved in the vapor phase of liquid nitrogen. Purity and quantity of every magnetically sorted T cell population were checked by analytical flow cytometry. Genomic DNA was isolated from each sorted fraction and quantified by UV absorbance on a Nanodrop 2000c. Comment on this clone: Its antigen is currently not known. Per-base qualities were not stored, and no clone one base away is much larger. Other DNA sequences from this sample encode an identical CDR3 as well.

The CDR3, cysteine through phenylalanine, is 12 amino acids long. Only the CDR3 portion is preserved as DNA: 36 bases, with reading frame beginning at the first base. The junction carries 11 bases between V and J, which are trimmed by 6 bases and 5 bases respectively. CDR1 SNHLY and CDR2 FYNNEI were looked up in the germline V gene. General findings and caveats noted by the study authors: Pairwise subsampling indicated that sequencing depth was expected to affect the degree of clonotype sharing among donors. Compared with non-shared clonotypes, the clonotypes found in all four sorted-subset donors had higher generation probabilities. When a few donors were compared, the shared fraction of clonotypes was about 5.5% for naive CD4, around 4% for naive CD8, about 2.4% for memory CD4, and around 0.37% for memory CD8. Even with the large sequencing depth, rarefaction of the sorted-subset datasets indicated that sequencing was incomplete. Sampling was restricted to blood, and TCR repertoires in tissue are likely to differ from TCR repertoires in blood. Because the study included only a small number of donors, the genetic and exposure-history diversity represented was limited. Estimated clonotype richness was generally larger for naive than for memory subsets.

TCR CDR3 regions were amplified from genomic DNA by multiplex PCR using the deep immunoSEQ assay. For each cell subset, the extracted genomic DNA was distributed evenly across all wells of several immunoSEQ 96-well plates, and each plate served as one replicate. For sorted subsets, each replicate PCR was loaded with 150 to 250 ng genomic DNA, equivalent to 25,000 to 35,000 T cell genomes. Purified libraries were quantified with a Qubit 3.0 fluorometer, sized on a Bioanalyzer 2100, and re-quantified with the KAPA Library Quantification kit. Each immunoSEQ 96-well plate was sequenced on its own single-read 150-cycle Illumina NextSeq 550 flow cell. Regarding the original processing steps: Because only junctional sequences without quality scores were contained in the immunoSEQ output, filtering matching that applied to full-length reads could not be performed. To assign V/J genes and CDR3, sequences were annotated using PyIR, a Python wrapper for IgBLAST v1.9, with IMGT germline references. Reads were removed for weak V/J assignments (E-value above 1e-6), missing CDR3, stop codons, out-of-frame junctions, or ambiguous translated residues. V3J clonotypes were defined as sequences sharing the same inferred V gene, J gene, and CDR3 amino acid sequence. Percentage overlap between repertoires was calculated by dividing the number of shared unique clonotypes by the size of the smaller repertoire. Repertoire richness was assessed with RTK rarefaction, the Chao1 estimator, and Recon v2.1 estimates of unobserved clonotypes. OLGA was used to compute generation probabilities for all TCRbeta clonotypes that the gDNA method yielded from a handful of donors. This is the immuneACCESS table as TCRdb keeps it, with only in-frame sequences that have V and J called. A part of the clones is gone; compared with another copy, unresolved V genes explain less than half, and the rest is unexplained. Clone size and V and J calls were adopted from that table, with D and trimming inferred from the DNA. Counted in this sample were about 680,000 clones; under 95% of them appeared once. The top ten hold approximately 24% of the sample.

This sequence originates from a man aged 30 to 45 in good health. The rearranged segments are TRBV2 and TRBJ2-7; TRBD2 is perhaps the D gene, given 6 matching bases. Sequencing was done on a sample of naive CD8+ T cells sorted from blood. Per the publication, the cell subset or site label means: CD45RA+CCR7+. The CDR3 protein sequence reads: CASRGGPHEQYF. The DNA sequence is as follows: TGTGCCAGCAGGGGGGGTCCGCACGAGCAGTACTTC.